Listed below are T cell receptor beta chains from one sample, sequenced in a study of blood T cells in healthy people across ages. TCRdb reprocessed the 5' RACE reads via MiXCR and lists one record per CDR3 protein. The profile covers some 1.4 million distinct CDR3 sequences, with roughly 45% appearing a single time and approximately 7.9% taken by the ten largest. The sample taken for sequencing was blood. The receptors stem from a woman in her late teens or twenties in good health. CDR3s include the opening cysteine and the closing phenylalanine or tryptophan. Each record gives: V gene, clone size, CDR3 length, J gene, D gene, CDR3 DNA, CDR3 protein. D genes are given only for firm matches. Where a row states a size, it is once, few, many or the class of an expanded clone; other rows omit it.

TRBV27	.	17	TRBJ2-3	TRBD2	TGTGCCAGCAGCCCAGGTTTCGGACTAGCGGGGGATGATACGCAGTATTTT	CASSPGFGLAGDDTQYF
TRBV12-3/TRBV12-4	once	15	TRBJ1-2	TRBD1	TGTGCCAGCAGTTTTACAGGGGGCGTCCTTAATGGCTACACCTTC	CASSFTGGVLNGYTF
TRBV28	.	16	TRBJ2-5	TRBD2	TGTGCCAGCAGTTTCGGGACTAGCGGGGGGAGGGAGACCCAGTACTTC	CASSFGTSGGRETQYF
TRBV7-2	.	14	TRBJ2-7	.	TGTGCCAGCCAGCTAAGGGCCTCCTCCAAGGGGCAGTACTTC	CASQLRASSKGQYF
TRBV20-1	.	14	TRBJ2-7	TRBD2	TGCAGTGCTCACACTAGCGGGGGTTACAATGAGCAGTACTTC	CSAHTSGGYNEQYF
TRBV2	.	15	TRBJ1-5	TRBD1	TGTGCCAGCAGTCCGGGACAGGAGGGCGGACAGCCCCAGCATTTT	CASSPGQEGGQPQHF
TRBV25-1	few	14	TRBJ1-2	.	TGTGCCAGCAGTGGACGCCTGGGACGCTATGGCTACACCTTC	CASSGRLGRYGYTF
TRBV2	.	15	TRBJ1-2	TRBD1	TGTGCCAGCAGTGAAGCCGAGGGGGCATCGCAGGGCTACACCTTC	CASSEAEGASQGYTF
TRBV10-3	.	15	TRBJ2-1	.	TGTGCCATCAGTGATAATACGGGGGCCTACAATGAGCAGTTCTTC	CAISDNTGAYNEQFF
TRBV20-1	few	12	TRBJ1-2	TRBD1	TGCAGTGCAAGGGGGCGGGAGTATGGCTACACCTTC	CSARGREYGYTF
TRBV12-3/TRBV12-4	.	16	TRBJ2-1	TRBD1	TGTGCCAGCAGTCCGACAGGGGGACGTTCCTACAATGAGCAGTTCTTC	CASSPTGGRSYNEQFF
TRBV9	.	15	TRBJ2-7	TRBD1	TGTGCCAGCAGCCCGAGGACAGGGATGGGCTACGAGCAGTACTTC	CASSPRTGMGYEQYF
TRBV11-2	many	13	TRBJ1-2	.	TGCGCCAGCAGCTTGGTGGGGAACTATGGCTACACCTTC	CASSLVGNYGYTF
TRBV18	few	16	TRBJ1-4	TRBD1	TGTGCCAGCTCACCACCGGGGGACAGGATAAATGAAAAACTGTTTTTT	CASSPPGDRINEKLFF
TRBV12-3/TRBV12-4	.	18	TRBJ2-7	TRBD2	TGTGCCAGCAGCAATATAAAACGAAGCGGGAGGGCCTCCTACGAGCAGTACTTC	CASSNIKRSGRASYEQYF
TRBV24-1	.	13	TRBJ1-6	.	TGTGCCAGCCCTTTGGGGACTCGGTCACCCCCCCACTTT	CASPLGTRSPPHF
TRBV11-2	few	11	TRBJ2-1	TRBD2	TGTGCCAGCAGCTCCCTAGCGGATCAGTTCTTC	CASSSLADQFF
TRBV18	.	15	TRBJ2-3	TRBD2	TGTGCCAGCTCACCGGGACTAGAATCCACAGATACGCAGTATTTT	CASSPGLESTDTQYF
TRBV27	.	15	TRBJ2-1	TRBD2	TGTGCCAGCAGTTTTCCTAGCGGGGGGGGCAATGAGCAGTTCTTC	CASSFPSGGGNEQFF
TRBV29-1	.	18	TRBJ2-5	TRBD2	TGCAGCGTTGAAACCCCGTTTTCCGGGAGGTTGGGGCAAGAGACCCAGTACTTC	CSVETPFSGRLGQETQYF
TRBV5-1	few	16	TRBJ2-5	.	TGCGCCAGCAGCCGCTCTGGGGGGGGCAAGGAGAATGAGCAGTACTTC	CASSRSGGGKENEQYF
TRBV29-1	.	12	TRBJ1-3	.	TGCAGCGGGGTCCGCTCTGGAAACACCATATATTTT	CSGVRSGNTIYF
TRBV2	.	17	TRBJ2-1	TRBD2	TGTGCCAGCAGTGAAGCAATGAGCGGGAGTAGGGCCGGTGAGCAGTTCTTC	CASSEAMSGSRAGEQFF